The following is a TCR beta chain sequence with its context. Its specificity is unknown. Distinct nucleotide sequences in the sample also encode this CDR3. This specimen belongs to a study of cytomegalovirus exposure and HLA in healthy donors. 13 Jbeta primers and 60 Vbeta primers were used for the PCR. Here immunoSEQ multiplex PCR was the method, and the copy in TCRdb shows in-frame clones only, minus some. There are around 150,000 clones in the sample; roughly 80% occur only once, and approximately 3.6% lies in the top ten. This CDR3 region has 17 residues. The V and J ends lost 2 bases and 8 bases, in that order; junction bases with no gene match: 16. Per the germline V gene, CDR1 is LGHNA and CDR2 is YNFKEQ. Findings of the study overall: Altogether, about 160 TCR beta chains were recorded as cytomegalovirus-associated.

The sample consisted of PBMCs. The rearrangement uses TRBV4-2 and TRBJ1-2; 8 positions match TRBD1. This TCR was recovered from a male donor in good health and CMV-seronegative. The CDR3 is CASSQRDLSGTGGGYTF. The CDR3 nucleotides read TGTGCCAGCAGCCAAAGAGACCTATCTGGGACAGGTGGAGGCTACACCTTC.